The 13 T cell receptor beta chains listed next were all sequenced from one sample in a study of Ad26.COV2.S vaccination and SARS-CoV-2 variants. The treatment here: around 19 received Ad26.COV2.S at low or high dose, single or two shots; five or six received placebo; per-sample allocation not given. The study sampled participants on day 63 after the first vaccine or placebo injection. The table came from immunoSEQ multiplex PCR; TCRdb's copy has only in-frame clones and leaves some out. The sample has 380,000 or so clones; about 87% are singletons. The source material was peripheral blood, sampled in a trial of Ad26.COV2.S vaccine versus placebo. The source is a person between 18 and 60 years old who received the Ad26.COV2.S COVID-19 vaccine or a placebo.

The rearrangement links TRBV7-9 to TRBJ2-1; D gene unclear. This CDR3 spans 13 amino acids. Per the germline V gene, CDR1 is SEHNR and CDR2 is FQNEAQ (reference sequence). The V and J ends lost 5 bases and 7 bases respectively, with 12 bases between them. The CDR3 nucleotides read TGTGCCAGCAGCCTCGGTTCCTTAAATGAGCAGTTCTTC. Encoded protein: CASSLGSLNEQFF.

The V call is TRBV7-2, the J call TRBJ1-1, with TRBD1 identical over 7 bases. The CDR3 sequence is 13 residues long. In germline, CDR1 is SGHTA, CDR2 FQGNSA. After removal of 6 bases from V and 2 bases from J, the junction contained 3 bases not matched to a gene. The CDR3 loop is CASRRGRNTEAFF. The CDR3 DNA sequence: TGTGCCAGCAGAAGGGGGCGTAACACTGAAGCTTTCTTT.

The chain links TRBV9 to TRBJ2-7; 7 bases line up with TRBD1. J was trimmed by 4 bases and V by 4 bases; bases with no gene match: 8. The CDR3 runs 14 residues. Germline V gene lookup returns CDR1 SGDLS and CDR2 YYNGEE. CDR3 region: CASSLRTGPYEQYF. CDR3 nucleotide sequence: TGTGCCAGCAGCCTACGGACAGGACCTTACGAGCAGTACTTC.

This chain connects TRBV7-6 to TRBJ2-1; 14 nucleotides match TRBD2. The CDR3 contains 18 residues. CDR1 and CDR2 (germline): SGHVS, FNYEAQ. The V segment lost 5 bases and the J segment 10 bases; nucleotides outside the gene matches: 16. CDR3: CASSPRLLTSGGAREQFF. Here the CDR3 DNA reads TGTGCCAGCAGCCCACGACTACTGACTAGCGGGGGGGCCCGAGAGCAGTTCTTC.

The chain recombines TRBV7-3 with TRBJ2-5, with D possibly matching TRBD2 (6 bases). Germline lookup yields CDR1 SGHTA and CDR2 FQGTGA. Trimming removed 5 bases at V and 5 bases at J, with 18 bases between. The CDR3 contains 15 residues. The CDR3 DNA reads TGTGCCAGCAGCCCCGGTGGGGGGAAGGAGGAGACCCAGTACTTC. This sequence encodes CASSPGGGKEETQYF. Full variable domain (outside the CDR3, taken from reference TRBV7-3 and TRBJ2-5): GAGVSQTPSNKVTEKGKYVELRCDPISGHTALYWYRQSLGQGPEFLIYFQGTGAADDSGLPNDRFFAVRPEGSVSTLKIQRTERGDSAVYLCASSPGGGKEETQYFGPGTRLLVL.

The V gene is TRBV11-2, the J gene TRBJ1-5; possibly TRBD1 for D (5 bases). The CDR3 covers 17 residues. The V end was cut by 1 base, the J end by 2 bases, with 15 bases between. Germline V gives CDR1 SGHAT, CDR2 FQNNGV. CDR3 loop: CASSLAPGAIGNQPQHF. The CDR3 DNA is TGTGCCAGCAGCTTAGCGCCCGGGGCAATAGGCAATCAGCCCCAGCATTTT.

This clone is a singleton in its sample. The gene calls are TRBV7-8 and TRBJ1-2, with TRBD1 identical over 7 bases. The germline V gene encodes CDR1 SGHVS and CDR2 FQNEAQ. The CDR3 is 13 residues long. V lost 1 base to trimming and J lost 8 bases; unmatched junction nucleotides: 4. The CDR3 coding sequence is TGTGCCAGCAGCTTAGACAGGGGCCGGGGCTACACCTTC. Translating gives CASSLDRGRGYTF.

A few counts support this clone. The J gene is TRBJ1-1, the V gene TRBV7-9; tentative D call: TRBD1 (5 bases). Germline CDR1 reads SEHNR; CDR2 reads FQNEAQ (reference sequence). V was cut by 10 bases and J by 2 bases, with 17 bases left in between. This CDR3 comprises 14 residues. The CDR3 DNA reads as TGTGCCACGGAAGGGGTGACCATTAACACTGAAGCTTTCTTT. Encoded protein: CATEGVTINTEAFF. Based on the CDR3 plus reference TRBV7-9 and TRBJ1-1, the full variable domain is DTGVSQNPRHKITKRGQNVTFRCDPISEHNRLYWYRQTLGQGPEFLTYFQNEAQLEKSRLLSDRFSAERPKGSFSTLEIQRTEQGDSAMYLCATEGVTINTEAFFGQGTRLTVV.

V gene TRBV6-2 or TRBV6-3 combines with J gene TRBJ1-4; D unresolved. Germline V gives CDR1 MNHEY, CDR2 SVGEGT. The CDR3 contains 13 residues. Trimming took 0 bases from V and 8 from J, leaving 7 bases between them. CDR3 DNA sequence: TGTGCCAGCAGTTACTCGATTCAGGAAAAACTGTTTTTT. This translates into CASSYSIQEKLFF.

V usage is TRBV7-8 and J usage is TRBJ1-1, with D maybe TRBD1 (5 bases). V shed 5 bases and J shed 7 bases, with 14 bases lying between them. CDR3 length equals 13 residues. Germline V lookup: CDR1 SGHVS, CDR2 FQNEAQ. The CDR3 sequence: CASSRIGTSEAFF. Written as DNA, the CDR3 is TGTGCCAGCAGCCGAATAGGGACCAGTGAAGCTTTCTTT.

This clone was counted once. J is TRBJ1-2 and V is TRBV6-5; D not certain. CDR1 MNHEY and CDR2 SVGAGI come from the germline V gene. V was trimmed by 3 bases and J by 3 bases, leaving 11 bases between them. CDR3 length: 14 residues. The CDR3 DNA reads TGTGCCAGCAGTTATCGGCAGACCTACTATGGCTACACCTTC. Protein: CASSYRQTYYGYTF.

This chain uses TRBV30 with TRBJ1-2, with TRBD1 as a possible D gene (5 bases). This CDR3 contains 16 residues. CDR1 and CDR2 from the germline V gene are GTSNPN and SVGIG (reference sequence). Trimming removed 5 bases at V and 4 bases at J, with 23 bases between. The CDR3 loop is CAWVPLGGESAYGYTF. For the CDR3, the DNA is TGTGCCTGGGTACCTCTGGGGGGGGAATCGGCCTATGGCTACACCTTC. Based on the CDR3 plus reference TRBV30 and TRBJ1-2, the full variable domain is SQTIHQWPATLVQPVGSPLSLECTVEGTSNPNLYWYRQAAGRGLQLLFYSVGIGQISSEVPQNLSASRPQDRQFILSSKKLLLSDSGFYLCAWVPLGGESAYGYTFGSGTRLTVV.

The gene calls are TRBV7-3 and TRBJ1-1, with no clear D. The CDR3 has 15 residues. V lost 5 bases and J lost 1, with 14 bases in between. Germline values: CDR1 SGHTA, CDR2 FQGTGA. The CDR3, as DNA: TGTGCCAGCAGCCCAGGACGGAGGTGGAACACTGAAGCTTTCTTT. Amino acid sequence: CASSPGRRWNTEAFF.